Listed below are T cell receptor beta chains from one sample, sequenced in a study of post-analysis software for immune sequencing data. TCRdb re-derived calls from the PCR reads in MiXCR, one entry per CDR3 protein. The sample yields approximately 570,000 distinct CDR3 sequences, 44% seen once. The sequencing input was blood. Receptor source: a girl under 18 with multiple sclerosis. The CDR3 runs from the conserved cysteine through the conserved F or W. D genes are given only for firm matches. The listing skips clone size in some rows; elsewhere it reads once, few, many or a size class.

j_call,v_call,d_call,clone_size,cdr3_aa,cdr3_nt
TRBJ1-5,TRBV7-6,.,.,CASSLEGWGTGNQPQHF,TGTGCCAGCAGCTTAGAAGGTTGGGGAACAGGCAATCAGCCCCAGCATTTT
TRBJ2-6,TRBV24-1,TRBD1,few,CATSPDRAGANVLTF,TGTGCCACCAGTCCCGACAGGGCAGGGGCCAACGTCCTGACTTTC
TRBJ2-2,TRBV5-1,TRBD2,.,CASSPGGLGELFF,TGCGCCAGCAGCCCGGGAGGACTCGGGGAGCTGTTTTTT
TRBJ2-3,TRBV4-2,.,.,CASSKLAGVDFGPDTQYF,.
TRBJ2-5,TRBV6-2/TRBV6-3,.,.,CASSPVPRRIPGPSRGTQYF,TGTGCCAGCAGCCCCGTTCCTCGCCGGATCCCGGGACCATCGAGAGGGACCCAGTACTTC
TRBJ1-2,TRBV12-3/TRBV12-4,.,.,CASSLVEHPGPCGYTF,TGTGCCAGCAGTTTAGTGGAACACCCCGGCCCTTGTGGCTACACCTTC
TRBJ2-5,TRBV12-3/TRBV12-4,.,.,CASSNRDWYQETQYF,TGTGCCAGCAGTAACCGGGACTGGTACCAAGAGACCCAGTACTTC
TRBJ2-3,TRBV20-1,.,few,CSAASVRSTDTQYF,TGCAGTGCGGCTAGCGTTCGGAGCACAGATACGCAGTATTTT
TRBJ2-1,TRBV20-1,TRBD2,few,CSARATSGRVGVGSYNEQFF,TGCAGTGCTAGAGCGACTAGCGGGAGAGTGGGAGTGGGGTCCTACAATGAGCAGTTCTTC
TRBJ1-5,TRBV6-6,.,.,CANSRPAGSYSNQPQHF,TGTGCCAACAGTCGACCTGCCGGTTCTTATAGCAATCAGCCCCAGCATTTT
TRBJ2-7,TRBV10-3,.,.,CAITDTRSYEQYF,TGTGCCATCACAGACACTCGTTCCTACGAGCAGTACTTC
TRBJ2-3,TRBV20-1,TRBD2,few,CSAVAGGTSTDTQYF,TGCAGTGCAGTAGCGGGAGGTACTAGCACAGATACGCAGTATTTT
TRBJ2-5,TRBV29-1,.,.,CSAWRETQYF,TGCAGCGCGTGGCGAGAGACCCAGTACTTC
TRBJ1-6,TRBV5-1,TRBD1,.,CASSLEQGAYNSPLHF,TGCGCCAGCAGCTTGGAACAGGGGGCCTATAATTCACCCCTCCACTTT
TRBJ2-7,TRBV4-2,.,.,CASSQVGRPPLYEQYF,TGTGCCAGCAGCCAAGTTGGTAGGCCCCCGCTCTACGAGCAGTACTTC
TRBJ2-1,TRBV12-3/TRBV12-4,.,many,CASSPRYNEQFF,TGTGCCAGCAGTCCTAGATACAATGAGCAGTTCTTC
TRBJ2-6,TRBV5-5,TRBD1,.,CASFQGLGTGRRGGANVLTF,TGTGCCAGCTTTCAGGGCCTCGGGACAGGTCGACGGGGTGGGGCCAACGTCCTGACTTTC
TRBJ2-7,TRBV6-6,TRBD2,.,CASGEGLARSYEQYF,TGTGCCAGCGGAGAAGGACTAGCACGTTCCTACGAGCAGTACTTC
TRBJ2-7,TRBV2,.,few,CASTQGYEQYF,TGTGCCAGCACCCAGGGCTACGAGCAGTACTTC
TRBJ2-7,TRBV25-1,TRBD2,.,CASSESCSTSGREQYF,TGTGCCAGCAGTGAATCCTGCTCGACTAGCGGGAGGGAGCAGTACTTC
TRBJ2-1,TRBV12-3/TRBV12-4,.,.,CASSLLGQSSYNEQFF,TGTGCCAGCAGTTTATTAGGGCAGAGCTCCTACAATGAGCAGTTCTTC
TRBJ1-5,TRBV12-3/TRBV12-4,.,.,CASSYRVGQPQHF,TGTGCCAGCAGTTACAGGGTGGGGCAGCCCCAGCATTTT
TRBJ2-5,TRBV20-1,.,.,CSADGVVVGTQYF,TGCAGTGCGGACGGGGTGGTGGTCGGGACCCAGTACTTC
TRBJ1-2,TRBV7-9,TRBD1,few,CASSQSGTAKSYGYTF,TGTGCCAGCAGCCAATCCGGGACAGCCAAGAGCTATGGCTACACCTTC
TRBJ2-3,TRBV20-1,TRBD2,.,CSASLAGVSPDTQYF,TGCAGTGCTAGTCTAGCGGGGGTGTCCCCAGATACGCAGTATTTT
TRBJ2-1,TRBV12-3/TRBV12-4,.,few,CASSPTRRGDEQFF,TGTGCCAGCAGCCCGACTAGACGGGGCGATGAGCAGTTCTTC
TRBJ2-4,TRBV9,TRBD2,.,CASSVGGTKNIQYF,TGTGCCAGCAGCGTGGGGGGGACCAAAAACATTCAGTACTTC
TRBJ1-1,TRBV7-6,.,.,CASSLADSTNTEAFF,TGTGCCAGCAGCTTAGCGGACTCTACGAACACTGAAGCTTTCTTT
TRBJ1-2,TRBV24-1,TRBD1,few,CATSDSGTGKEYGYTF,TGTGCCACCAGTGACTCCGGGACAGGGAAGGAGTATGGCTACACCTTC
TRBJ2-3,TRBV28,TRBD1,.,CASSSPGQGQTDTQYF,TGTGCCAGCAGTTCTCCGGGACAGGGGCAAACAGATACGCAGTATTTT
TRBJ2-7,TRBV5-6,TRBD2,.,CASSSLGLAGSPEQYF,TGTGCCAGCAGCTCCTTAGGGCTAGCGGGATCCCCCGAGCAGTACTTC
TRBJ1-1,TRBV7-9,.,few,CASSLFQGTNTEAFF,TGTGCCAGCAGCTTATTCCAGGGGACGAACACTGAAGCTTTCTTT